This T cell receptor beta chain was profiled in a study of T cells in Graves' hyperthyroidism and ophthalmopathy. As to this clonotype: This clone may be a read error of a much larger clone one base away.

Amplification of TCR beta CDR3 regions was performed using RNA transcripts as template. HTBI primers were employed in a first-round RT-PCR of the TCR CDR3. TCRdb reprocessed the multiplex PCR reads via MiXCR and lists one record per CDR3 protein. The sample includes around 280,000 distinct CDR3 sequences, about an eighth of them seen just once. Hyperthyroidism patients were newly diagnosed, had disease duration under 2 months, and were aged 18 to 65 years. This CDR3 has 11 residues. V was cut by 3 bases and J by 8 bases, with 11 bases left in between. The germline gives CDR1 DFQATT, CDR2 SNEGSKA (reference sequence).

Sequencing was carried out using blood. This sequence was found in a woman in her 30s with Graves' hyperthyroidism that later progressed to Graves' ophthalmopathy. J is TRBJ2-7 and V is TRBV20-1; a weak D match, TRBD1 (6 bases). The CDR3 DNA reads as TGCAGTGCTAGGGACAGAACAAAGCAGTACTTC. Its translation is CSARDRTKQYF.